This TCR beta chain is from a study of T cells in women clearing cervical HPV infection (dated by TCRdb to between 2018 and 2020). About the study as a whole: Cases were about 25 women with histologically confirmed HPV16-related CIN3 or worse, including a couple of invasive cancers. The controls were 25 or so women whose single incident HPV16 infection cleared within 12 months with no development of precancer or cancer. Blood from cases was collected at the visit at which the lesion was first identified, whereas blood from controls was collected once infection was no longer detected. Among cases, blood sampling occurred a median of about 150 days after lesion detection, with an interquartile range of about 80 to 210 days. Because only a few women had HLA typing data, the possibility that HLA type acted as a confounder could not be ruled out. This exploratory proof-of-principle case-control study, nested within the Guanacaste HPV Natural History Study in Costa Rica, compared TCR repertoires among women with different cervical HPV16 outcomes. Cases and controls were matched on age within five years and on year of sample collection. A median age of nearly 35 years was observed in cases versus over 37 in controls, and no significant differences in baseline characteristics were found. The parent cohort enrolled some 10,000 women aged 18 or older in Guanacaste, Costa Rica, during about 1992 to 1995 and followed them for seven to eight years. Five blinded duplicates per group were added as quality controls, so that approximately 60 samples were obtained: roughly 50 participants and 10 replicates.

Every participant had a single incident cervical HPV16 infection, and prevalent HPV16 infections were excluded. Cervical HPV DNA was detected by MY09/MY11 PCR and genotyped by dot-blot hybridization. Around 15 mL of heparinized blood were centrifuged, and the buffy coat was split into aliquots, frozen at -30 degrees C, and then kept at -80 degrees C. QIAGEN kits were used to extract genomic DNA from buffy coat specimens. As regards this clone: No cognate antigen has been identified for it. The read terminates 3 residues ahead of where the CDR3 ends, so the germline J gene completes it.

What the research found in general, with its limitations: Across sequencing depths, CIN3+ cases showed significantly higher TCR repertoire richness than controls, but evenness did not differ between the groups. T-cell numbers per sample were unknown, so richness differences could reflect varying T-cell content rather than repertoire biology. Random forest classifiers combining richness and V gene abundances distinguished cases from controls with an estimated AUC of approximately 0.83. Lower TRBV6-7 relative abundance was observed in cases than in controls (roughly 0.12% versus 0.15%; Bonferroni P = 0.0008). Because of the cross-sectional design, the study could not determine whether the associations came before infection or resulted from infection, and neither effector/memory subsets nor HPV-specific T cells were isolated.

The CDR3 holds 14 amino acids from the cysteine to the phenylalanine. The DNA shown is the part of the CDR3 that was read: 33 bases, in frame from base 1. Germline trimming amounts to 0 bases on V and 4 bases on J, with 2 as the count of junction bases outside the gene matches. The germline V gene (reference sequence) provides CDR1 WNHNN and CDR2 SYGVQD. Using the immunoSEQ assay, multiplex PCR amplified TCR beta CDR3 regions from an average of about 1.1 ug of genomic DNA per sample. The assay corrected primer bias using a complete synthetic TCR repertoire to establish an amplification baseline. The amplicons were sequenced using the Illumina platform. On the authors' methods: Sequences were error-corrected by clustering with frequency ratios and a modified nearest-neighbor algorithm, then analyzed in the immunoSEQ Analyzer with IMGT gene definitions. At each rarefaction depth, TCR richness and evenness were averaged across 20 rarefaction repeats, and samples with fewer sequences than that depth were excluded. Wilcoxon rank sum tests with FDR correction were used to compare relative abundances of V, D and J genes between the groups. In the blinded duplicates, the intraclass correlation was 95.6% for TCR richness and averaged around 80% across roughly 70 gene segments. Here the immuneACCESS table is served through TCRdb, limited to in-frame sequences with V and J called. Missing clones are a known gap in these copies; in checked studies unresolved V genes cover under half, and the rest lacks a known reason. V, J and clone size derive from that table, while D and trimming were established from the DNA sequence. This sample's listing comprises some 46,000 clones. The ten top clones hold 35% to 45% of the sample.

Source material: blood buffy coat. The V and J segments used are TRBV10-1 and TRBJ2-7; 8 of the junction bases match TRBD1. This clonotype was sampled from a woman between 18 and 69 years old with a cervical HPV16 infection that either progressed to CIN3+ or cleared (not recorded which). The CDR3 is CASSESQGAYEQYF. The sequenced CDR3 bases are TGCGCCAGCAGTGAGTCGCAGGGGGCGTACGAG.